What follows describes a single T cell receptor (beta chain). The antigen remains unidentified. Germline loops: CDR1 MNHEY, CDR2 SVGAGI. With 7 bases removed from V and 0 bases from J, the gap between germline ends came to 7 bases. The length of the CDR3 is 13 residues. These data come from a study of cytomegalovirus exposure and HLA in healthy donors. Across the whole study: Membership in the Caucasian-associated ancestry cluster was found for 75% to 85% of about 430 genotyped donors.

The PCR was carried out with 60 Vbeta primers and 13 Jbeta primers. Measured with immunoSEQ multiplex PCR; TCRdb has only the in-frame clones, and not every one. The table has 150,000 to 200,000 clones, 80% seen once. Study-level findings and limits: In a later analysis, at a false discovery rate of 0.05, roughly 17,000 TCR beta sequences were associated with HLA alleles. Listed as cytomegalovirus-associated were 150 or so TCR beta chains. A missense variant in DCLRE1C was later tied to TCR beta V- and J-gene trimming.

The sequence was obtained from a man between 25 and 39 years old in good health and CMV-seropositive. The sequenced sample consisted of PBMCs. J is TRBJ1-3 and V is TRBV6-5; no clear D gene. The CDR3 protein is CASTVSSGNTIYF. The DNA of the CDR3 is TGTGCCAGCACGGTGAGCTCTGGAAACACCATATATTTT.